This T cell receptor (beta chain) was profiled in a study of identical twins. Study findings and constraints: Beta clonotypes that were abundant in cord blood contained fewer insertions, a pattern absent from memory repertoires. Within beta out-of-frame sequences, the excess sharing observed between twins was weaker.

TCRdb independently ran MiXCR on the 5' RACE reads; one entry per CDR3 protein. The sample includes some 500,000 distinct CDR3 sequences, 22% seen only once; the top ten take roughly 0.91%. For this clonotype: Its specificity is unknown.

The V end lost 1 base, the J end lost 1 base, and 11 bases lay between the germline ends. The germline V gene encodes CDR1 MNHEY and CDR2 SMNVEV (reference sequence). CDR3 length equals 15 residues. Separately, the same data were catalogued under a study of T cells expressing NK-cell markers. That work adds: Clarity on HCMV specificity was lacking for the expanded NKG2C+ T cell clones.

The clonotype originates from a woman aged 18 to 35 in good health. Sequencing was done on a sample of CD4+ T cells sorted from blood. This rearrangement joins TRBV27 to TRBJ2-7, with D possibly TRBD2 on 6 matching bases. The CDR3 DNA sequence: TGTGCCAGCAGTTTATTGGTGGGAGGATCCTACGAGCAGTACTTC. Translating it yields CASSLLVGGSYEQYF.